This T cell receptor (beta chain) was found in a study of blood T cell repertoires in COVID-19. Across the study: COVID-19 samples, acute and convalescent, were from the United States, Italy and Spain. In each case, the material was cDNA or gDNA derived from T cells, B-cell-depleted T cells, or PBMCs.

This CDR3 has 13 amino acids. With V trimmed by 4 bases and J by 8 bases, 5 bases remained unmatched. In germline, CDR1 is KGHSH, CDR2 LQKENI. Sequencing was performed with immunoSEQ multiplex PCR; in TCRdb, only in-frame clones are kept and a portion is missing. The data show under 70,000 clones, about 90% seen once. The clonotype originates from a woman in her sixties or seventies with active or convalescent COVID-19. The chain is built from TRBV18 and TRBJ2-1; TRBD2 agrees at 7 bases. The sample was peripheral blood. The CDR3 sequence: CASSRSGTDEQFF. The DNA of the CDR3 is TGTGCCAGCTCACGGAGCGGGACGGATGAGCAGTTCTTC.